This entry lists 20 T cell receptor beta chains sequenced from one sample in a study of early T cells in non-severe SARS-CoV-2 infection. Using its own MiXCR run on the 5' RACE reads, TCRdb lists one record per CDR3 protein. The sample holds some 62,000 distinct CDR3 sequences; approximately 9.2% are singletons and the top ten take roughly 13%. Here the sequenced sample was whole blood, taken at baseline. The receptors stem from an adult who was a healthcare worker with PCR-confirmed SARS-CoV-2 infection or an uninfected control (not recorded which).

The CDR3 is CSVGKGRAVTNTGELFF. Written as DNA, the CDR3 is TGCAGCGTTGGCAAAGGCCGTGCAGTCACGAACACCGGGGAGCTGTTTTTT. The chain uses TRBV29-1 and TRBJ2-2; D is ambiguous. The CDR3 loop spans 17 amino acids. The V gene's germline CDR1 is SQVTM and CDR2 ANQGSEA. The V and J ends lost 4 bases and 0 bases respectively, with 18 bases between them.

This clonotype was seen many times. The rearrangement joins TRBV6-5 to TRBJ2-1; 8 nucleotides match TRBD2. V shed 7 bases, J shed 3 bases, and the junction held 11 bases outside the gene matches. The CDR3 totals 16 residues. The germline gives CDR1 MNHEY, CDR2 SVGAGI. DNA for the CDR3: TGTGCCAGCATGCACCTACTAGCGGAAAACTACAATGAGCAGTTCTTC. This codes for CASMHLLAENYNEQFF.

This clonotype was recorded a few times. V usage is TRBV3-1 and J usage is TRBJ2-1, with D tentatively TRBD1 (6 bases). This CDR3 is 16 amino acids long. CDR1 is LGHDT, CDR2 YNNKEL, per germline (reference sequence). Trimming left V 4 bases short and J 7 bases short, with 20 bases between. For the CDR3, the DNA is TGTGCCAGCAGCCCTCACTTCTCGAGGGGGTTTAATGAGCAGTTCTTC. This codes for CASSPHFSRGFNEQFF.

This chain links TRBV6-1 with TRBJ2-2; TRBD1 agrees at 10 bases. J was trimmed by 6 bases and V by 7 bases; bases with no gene match: 8. The V gene's germline CDR1 is MNHNS and CDR2 SASEGT. The CDR3 is 15 amino acids. CDR3 sequence: CASKGIGQGAGELFF. CDR3 sequence (DNA): TGTGCCAGCAAGGGGATCGGACAGGGGGCCGGGGAGCTGTTTTTT.

This clonotype was seen ten or more times. This rearrangement joins TRBV29-1 to TRBJ2-3; 8 bases fit TRBD1. Germline V gives CDR1 SQVTM, CDR2 ANQGSEA. The CDR3 runs 14 residues. The V gene end was trimmed by 4 bases and the J gene end by 4 bases; junction bases not matched to a gene: 7. The CDR3 nucleotides are TGCAGCGTTGGGCCAGGGGGCCTTCCAGATACGCAGTATTTT. Its protein is CSVGPGGLPDTQYF.

This clonotype has ten or more counts. The J gene is TRBJ1-1, the V gene TRBV27, with 7 positions matching TRBD1. The CDR3 is made up of 17 amino acids. Germline V gene sequence: CDR1 MNHEY, CDR2 SMNVEV (reference sequence). V lost 5 bases to trimming and J lost 0 bases; unmatched junction nucleotides: 12. The CDR3 DNA follows: TGTGCCAGCAGTCCGCGCGACAGGGCCGGGATGAACACTGAAGCTTTCTTT. Residues: CASSPRDRAGMNTEAFF.

This clonotype was seen at least ten times. The chain uses TRBV29-1 and TRBJ2-5, with 9 bases identical to TRBD1. Germline CDR1 SQVTM, CDR2 ANQGSEA. The CDR3 contains 13 residues. With V trimmed by 7 bases and J by 5 bases, 8 bases remained unmatched. The CDR3 DNA reads TGCAGCGCCGGGGATGGGACAGGGGAGACCCAGTACTTC. This codes for CSAGDGTGETQYF.

This clonotype was seen many times. The chain joins TRBV7-9 to TRBJ1-3; D is possibly TRBD1 (5 bases). The V gene lost 4 bases and the J gene lost 1 base, with 11 bases spanning the gap. Germline V lookup: CDR1 SEHNR, CDR2 FQNEAQ (reference sequence). This CDR3 is 15 amino acids long. The CDR3 DNA is TGTGCCAGCAGCTCGGGACGGCTTTCTGGAAACACCATATATTTT. This codes for CASSSGRLSGNTIYF.

In its sample, this clonotype was seen a few times. This rearrangement joins TRBV7-9 to TRBJ2-3; tentatively, D is TRBD1 (6 bases). Trimming took off 1 base at V and 5 bases at J, with 28 bases between the two ends. CDR3 length: 20 residues. Germline-derived CDR1 and CDR2 are SEHNR and FQNEAQ (reference sequence). The CDR3 loop is CASSLGIPEYTGYEVDTQYF. Written as DNA, the CDR3 is TGTGCCAGCAGCTTAGGAATTCCCGAATATACAGGGTACGAGGTAGATACGCAGTATTTT. Full variable domain (missing parts from reference TRBV7-9 and TRBJ2-3): DTGVSQNPRHKITKRGQNVTFRCDPISEHNRLYWYRQTLGQGPEFLTYFQNEAQLEKSRLLSDRFSAERPKGSFSTLEIQRTEQGDSAMYLCASSLGIPEYTGYEVDTQYFGPGTRLTVL.

The chain joins TRBV7-9 to TRBJ1-2, with D uncertain. The germline V and J ends were trimmed by 5 bases and 8 bases, with 9 bases remaining between them. The CDR3 consists of 11 residues. The germline V gene encodes CDR1 SEHNR and CDR2 FQNEAQ (reference sequence). The CDR3 DNA follows: TGTGCCAGCAGCATTAGCTGGGGCTACACCTTC. As protein: CASSISWGYTF. Drawing the rest from reference TRBV7-9 and TRBJ1-2, the complete variable domain is DTGVSQNPRHKITKRGQNVTFRCDPISEHNRLYWYRQTLGQGPEFLTYFQNEAQLEKSRLLSDRFSAERPKGSFSTLEIQRTEQGDSAMYLCASSISWGYTFGSGTRLTVV.

This chain links TRBV20-1 with TRBJ2-3; D is tentatively TRBD1 or TRBD2 (6 bases each). The length of the CDR3 is 17 residues. V was clipped by 5 bases and J by 1 base, with 22 bases between them. Germline values: CDR1 DFQATT, CDR2 SNEGSKA (reference sequence). CDR3 DNA: TGCAGTGCTCCCCCCCGGGGAGGAGGGGGGCGCACAGATACGCAGTATTTT. This gives the protein CSAPPRGGGGRTDTQYF.

Ten or more counts support this clonotype. This chain links TRBV13 with TRBJ2-3; TRBD2 matches at 10 bases. V dropped 5 bases and J dropped 2; count of bases not matched to a gene: 4. The CDR3 runs to 15 residues. Germline-derived CDR1 and CDR2 are PRHDT and FYEKMQ (reference sequence). The CDR3 DNA is TGTGCCAGCAGCAAACTAGCGGGACTCACAGATACGCAGTATTTT. Its protein is CASSKLAGLTDTQYF.

This clonotype was seen many times. The rearrangement uses TRBV7-6 and TRBJ2-5; no clear D. This CDR3 region has 12 residues. V dropped 6 bases and J dropped 4 bases, with 9 bases sitting between them. Germline V lookup: CDR1 SGHVS, CDR2 FNYEAQ. The CDR3 nucleotides read TGTGCCAGCAGACCCCTGGGAGAGACCCAGTACTTC. Translation: CASRPLGETQYF.

The table lists this clonotype with many counts. This chain links TRBV4-2 with TRBJ2-3; D possibly corresponds to TRBD2 (6 bases). Trimming stripped 0 bases from V and 5 bases from J, with 6 bases between. Looked up from germline, CDR1 is LGHNA and CDR2 is YNFKEQ. The CDR3 totals 13 residues. The DNA for the CDR3 is TGTGCCAGCAGCCAAGACGGGGGAGATACGCAGTATTTT. Protein: CASSQDGGDTQYF.

DNA for the CDR3: TGTGCCAGTAGGCGACCTAGGGGATGGAAAGACGAGCAGTACTTC. Its protein product is CASRRPRGWKDEQYF. The chain couples TRBV19 to TRBJ2-7; the D gene is possibly TRBD1 (5 bases). V lost 6 bases to trimming and J lost 5 bases, with 20 bases between them. CDR3 length: 15 amino acids. Per the germline V gene, CDR1 is LNHDA and CDR2 is SQIVND (reference sequence). Looking up the rest from reference TRBV19 and TRBJ2-7 gives the full variable domain: DGGITQSPKYLFRKEGQNVTLSCEQNLNHDAMYWYRQDPGQGLRLIYYSQIVNDFQKGDIAEGYSVSREKKESFPLTVTSAQKNPTAFYLCASRRPRGWKDEQYFGPGTRLTVT.

This clonotype occurred a few times. The chain links TRBV5-4 to TRBJ2-7, with D perhaps being TRBD1 or TRBD2 (5 bases each). The CDR3 runs 15 residues. Trimming left V 3 bases short and J 5 bases short, with 18 bases between. CDR1 is SGHNT, CDR2 YYREEE, per germline (reference sequence). The CDR3 DNA sequence: TGTGCCAGCAGCTCCGATGGCAGGGACGGCAACGAGCAGTACTTC. As protein: CASSSDGRDGNEQYF.

The chain joins TRBV20-1 to TRBJ2-5, with D perhaps matching TRBD1 (5 bases). The CDR3 sequence is 16 residues long. V lost 6 bases and J lost 1, with 21 bases in between. CDR1 and CDR2 (germline): DFQATT, SNEGSKA (reference sequence). This CDR3 is CSAGFSTDPTQETQYF. The CDR3 bases are TGCAGTGCCGGATTTTCGACAGACCCTACCCAAGAGACCCAGTACTTC.

This clonotype was seen only a few times. The chain has TRBV3-1 and TRBJ2-1; D is uncertain. Germline CDR1 and CDR2: LGHDT and YNNKEL (reference sequence). V lost 0 bases to trimming and J lost 1 base, with 10 bases between them. The CDR3 runs 16 residues. CDR3 residues: CASSQDSGLSYNEQFF. DNA of the CDR3: TGTGCCAGCAGCCAAGATTCCGGTTTATCCTACAATGAGCAGTTCTTC.

This clonotype was seen only a few times. This chain links TRBV7-2 with TRBJ1-1; tentative D call: TRBD1 (5 bases). Germline V gene sequence: CDR1 SGHTA, CDR2 FQGNSA. The ends were cut back, 1 base at V and 1 base at J, with 10 bases in the middle. The CDR3 contains 15 residues. In DNA, the CDR3 is TGTGCCAGCAGCTTAGAGGCAGGGAGGAACACTGAAGCTTTCTTT. This sequence encodes CASSLEAGRNTEAFF.

V gene TRBV11-2 combines with J gene TRBJ2-3; 12 nucleotides align to TRBD2. The CDR3 has 21 residues. J lost 4 bases, V lost 1 base, and 18 bases had no gene match. Germline V gene lookup returns CDR1 SGHAT and CDR2 FQNNGV. This CDR3 reads CASSLAFWTSGIGGSADTQYF. The CDR3 DNA is TGTGCCAGCAGCTTAGCTTTCTGGACTAGCGGGATTGGGGGGAGCGCAGATACGCAGTATTTT.